These 23 T cell receptor beta chains came from one sample sequenced in a study of spatial heterogeneity in lung cancer. Time point described: sample taken at primary tumor resection. TCRs were sequenced from unsorted whole RNA of tumor, nontumor lung or PBMC. TCRdb called the 5' RACE reads again in MiXCR, with one record for every CDR3 protein. The sample shows 26,000 or so distinct CDR3 sequences, 7.5% to 9.5% of them seen only once. Here the sequenced sample was PBMCs, taken at surgery. These receptors were taken from a female donor with early-stage non-small cell lung cancer.

This clonotype was seen many times. This chain uses TRBV20-1 with TRBJ2-5; no clear D gene. The CDR3 covers 13 residues. Trimming cost V 3 bases and J 3 bases, with 11 bases left between them. The germline V gene encodes CDR1 DFQATT and CDR2 SNEGSKA (reference sequence). CDR3 DNA: TGCAGTGCTAGTCGTAGGGAAAAAGAGACCCAGTACTTC. Its protein product is CSASRREKETQYF.

The table lists this clonotype with many counts. The J gene is TRBJ1-5, the V gene TRBV20-1, with a weak D call TRBD1 (6 bases). In germline, CDR1 is DFQATT, CDR2 SNEGSKA (reference sequence). Trimming left V 0 bases short and J 1 base short, with 7 bases between. The CDR3 spans 14 residues. CDR3 sequence: CSARDRGSNQPQHF. CDR3 in DNA: TGCAGTGCTAGAGACAGGGGCAGCAATCAGCCCCAGCATTTT.

This clonotype was found many times. This chain joins TRBV29-1 and TRBJ2-4; 10 bases map to TRBD2. There are 16 residues in the CDR3. The V and J ends lost 2 bases and 7 bases, in that order; junction bases with no gene match: 11. The germline V gene has CDR1 SQVTM and CDR2 ANQGSEA. The CDR3 DNA reads TGCAGCGTTGAACTCTCTAGCGGGGGACCCACCAACATTCAGTACTTC. This translates into CSVELSSGGPTNIQYF.

This clonotype was seen ten or more times. The rearrangement joins TRBV10-3 to TRBJ2-2; 11 nucleotides line up with TRBD2. Unmatched junction bases numbered 4, after V lost 4 bases and J lost 6 bases. Germline loops: CDR1 ENHRY, CDR2 SYGVKD. The CDR3 consists of 15 residues. CDR3 nucleotides: TGTGCCATCAGTGTCCTAGCGGGAGGAGCCGGGGAGCTGTTTTTT. It is translated as CAISVLAGGAGELFF.

This clonotype has only a few counts. The chain joins TRBV15 to TRBJ2-5, with D perhaps TRBD1 (6 bases). The CDR3 extends over 13 amino acids. CDR1 is LNHNV and CDR2 is YYDKDF in the germline V gene (reference sequence). Trimming took 5 bases from V and 4 from J, leaving 11 bases between them. The CDR3 bases are TGTGCCACCAGCGCAGGGGAGACAGAGACCCAGTACTTC. Translated, it gives CATSAGETETQYF. Drawing the rest from reference TRBV15 and TRBJ2-5, the complete variable domain is DAMVIQNPRYQVTQFGKPVTLSCSQTLNHNVMYWYQQKSSQAPKLLFHYYDKDFNNEADTPDNFQSRRPNTSFCFLDIRSPGLGDTAMYLCATSAGETETQYFGPGTRLLVL.

This clonotype was recorded at least ten times. V usage is TRBV12-3 or TRBV12-4 and J usage is TRBJ2-1, with D perhaps being TRBD1 or TRBD2 (5 bases each). The V end was cut by 3 bases, the J end by 6 bases, with 21 bases between. The CDR3 runs 17 residues. The CDR3 reads CASSFPRVQTGRNEQFF. The CDR3 DNA reads TGTGCCAGCAGTTTCCCTCGGGTGCAAACGGGACGCAATGAGCAGTTCTTC.

This clonotype was counted many times. The rearrangement links TRBV7-9 to TRBJ2-1; D might be TRBD2 (5 bases). V was cut by 7 bases and J by 6 bases, with 16 bases left in between. The germline V gene has CDR1 SEHNR and CDR2 FQNEAQ (reference sequence). The length of the CDR3 is 14 residues. DNA for the CDR3: TGTGCCAGCACGAGGACCGAGGGCCTCAATGAGCAGTTCTTC. Translation gives CASTRTEGLNEQFF.

The chain employs TRBV27 and TRBJ2-3; D is uncertain. Trimming shortened V by 5 bases and J by 3 bases, and 9 bases separated the two germline ends. Germline V lookup: CDR1 MNHEY, CDR2 SMNVEV (reference sequence). The CDR3 spans 13 residues. The CDR3 coding sequence is TGTGCCAGCAGTCGCGCCCTGACAGATACGCAGTATTTT. It codes for CASSRALTDTQYF.

CDR3 coding DNA: TGCAGTGCTAGGGGAATGGGAGCTTTCTTT. Protein product: CSARGMGAFF. The chain recombines TRBV20-1 with TRBJ1-1; D remains unclear. The CDR3 extends over 10 amino acids. Germline CDR1 reads DFQATT; CDR2 reads SNEGSKA (reference sequence). V was trimmed by 3 bases and J by 10 bases, leaving 9 bases between them.

In this sample, this clonotype turned up many times. The V and J genes are TRBV25-1 and TRBJ1-6; D unclear. Germline V lookup: CDR1 MGHDK, CDR2 SYGVNS. The CDR3 totals 14 residues. The V and J ends lost 3 bases and 5 bases respectively, with 8 bases between them. The CDR3: CASSEGRDNSPLHF. Here the CDR3 DNA reads TGTGCCAGCAGTGAGGGCCGGGATAATTCACCCCTCCACTTT.

In its sample, this clonotype was seen a few times. V is TRBV6-5 and J is TRBJ2-5, with 12 bases fitting TRBD1. CDR1 is MNHEY, CDR2 SVGAGI, per germline. This CDR3 region has 17 residues. Trimming cost V 2 bases and J 4 bases; bases outside gene matches: 8. CDR3: CASSYGTGTGGVETQYF. CDR3 bases: TGTGCCAGCAGTTACGGTACCGGGACAGGGGGCGTAGAGACCCAGTACTTC.

In this sample, this clonotype turned up once. V is TRBV7-9 and J is TRBJ2-7, with 10 positions matching TRBD1. There are 15 residues in the CDR3. Germline V gene sequence: CDR1 SEHNR, CDR2 FQNEAQ (reference sequence). Trimming took 1 base from V and 7 from J; bases not matched to a gene: 7. DNA for the CDR3: TGTGCCAGCAGCTTAGGGGACAGGGGCATAAGGGAGCAGTACTTC. Translated: CASSLGDRGIREQYF.

Many counts were recorded for this clonotype. The J gene is TRBJ2-1, the V gene TRBV11-2; 15 nucleotides match TRBD2. This CDR3 region has 18 residues. Germline CDR1 is SGHAT and CDR2 is FQNNGV. V lost 5 bases, J lost 4 bases, and 9 bases stayed unmatched. CDR3 loop: CASSPSGLAGGIYNEQFF. The CDR3 DNA sequence: TGTGCCAGCAGCCCCTCCGGACTAGCGGGAGGGATTTACAATGAGCAGTTCTTC.

This clonotype occurred a few times. CDR3 in amino acids: CASSSGQGRETQYF. The CDR3 nucleotides read TGCGCCAGCAGCTCGGGACAGGGGAGGGAGACCCAGTACTTC. The chain is built from TRBV5-1 and TRBJ2-5, with 10 bases fitting TRBD1. CDR1 SGHRS and CDR2 YFSETQ come from the germline V gene. V was pared by 3 bases and J by 5 bases, with 4 bases of the junction left unmatched. This CDR3 is 14 amino acids long.

In this sample, this clonotype turned up many times. V and J are TRBV7-2 and TRBJ2-1; TRBD2 agrees at 7 bases. V was pared by 6 bases and J by 1 base, with 9 bases of the junction left unmatched. Germline V gives CDR1 SGHTA, CDR2 FQGNSA. This CDR3 is 16 amino acids long. The CDR3 region is CASRDSSGGSYNEQFF. DNA for the CDR3: TGTGCCAGCAGAGATTCTAGCGGAGGGTCCTACAATGAGCAGTTCTTC.

In this sample, this clonotype turned up many times. The rearrangement links TRBV12-3 or TRBV12-4 to TRBJ2-7; 11 bases map to TRBD2. The V and J ends lost 0 bases and 9 bases, in that order; junction bases with no gene match: 10. The CDR3 is 16 residues long. CDR3 bases: TGTGCCAGCAGTTTAGCGCACGGGACTAGCGGAAGCCGGCAGTACTTC. Residues: CASSLAHGTSGSRQYF.

The DNA of the CDR3 is TGTGCCAGCAGTAAGATGACTAATGAAAAACTGTTTTTT. It translates to CASSKMTNEKLFF. J is TRBJ1-4 and V is TRBV6-5; D is uncertain. Germline V CDR1 and CDR2: MNHEY, SVGAGI. The length of the CDR3 is 13 residues. The V gene lost 5 bases and the J gene lost 2 bases, with 6 bases spanning the gap.

There are many counts of this clonotype. The chain recombines TRBV19 with TRBJ2-3; D might be TRBD1 or TRBD2, each matching 6 bases. CDR1 is LNHDA and CDR2 is SQIVND in the germline V gene (reference sequence). V was pared by 3 bases and J by 10 bases, with 23 bases between. This CDR3 has 16 residues. The CDR3 DNA sequence: TGTGCCAGTAGTATCTCTCATCAGGGGACTTCGAGTGCGCAGTATTTT. This sequence encodes CASSISHQGTSSAQYF.

This clonotype was observed at least ten times. The rearrangement uses TRBV9 and TRBJ2-2; D is possibly TRBD2 (5 bases). This CDR3 has 17 amino acids. V was clipped by 0 bases and J by 6 bases, with 18 bases between them. The V gene's germline CDR1 is SGDLS and CDR2 YYNGEE. CDR3 DNA: TGTGCCAGCAGCGTAGAAGGTACTCGGGATGGGGCCGGGGAGCTGTTTTTT. Protein product: CASSVEGTRDGAGELFF. Full variable domain (missing parts from reference TRBV9 and TRBJ2-2): DSGVTQTPKHLITATGQRVTLRCSPRSGDLSVYWYQQSLDQGLQFLIQYYNGEERAKGNILERFSAQQFPDLHSELNLSSLELGDSALYFCASSVEGTRDGAGELFFGEGSRLTVL.

This clonotype was seen repeatedly, ten times or more. This chain uses TRBV28 with TRBJ2-3; possibly TRBD1 or TRBD2 for D (5 bases each). The CDR3 loop spans 14 amino acids. Germline V gene sequence: CDR1 MDHEN, CDR2 SYDVKM. V gave up 7 bases and J gave up 3 bases, with 14 bases separating them. This chain's CDR3 is CASTVGGGTDTQYF. Here the CDR3 DNA reads TGTGCCAGCACCGTTGGTGGGGGAACAGATACGCAGTATTTT. Variable domain in full (rest from reference TRBV28 and TRBJ2-3): DVKVTQSSRYLVKRTGEKVFLECVQDMDHENMFWYRQDPGLGLRLIYFSYDVKMKEKGDIPEGYSVSREKKERFSLILESASTNQTSMYLCASTVGGGTDTQYFGPGTRLTVL.

At least ten counts were recorded for this clonotype. The CDR3 loop is CSASPGLAGALTYNEQFF. CDR3 nucleotide sequence: TGCAGTGCTAGTCCCGGCCTAGCGGGAGCGCTGACCTACAATGAGCAGTTCTTC. This rearrangement joins TRBV20-1 to TRBJ2-1; 10 nucleotides align to TRBD2. This CDR3 has 18 residues. Germline V gene sequence: CDR1 DFQATT, CDR2 SNEGSKA (reference sequence). V shed 3 bases, J shed 2 bases, and the junction held 13 bases outside the gene matches.

This clonotype was recorded a few times. V and J are TRBV20-1 and TRBJ2-5; 9 bases fit TRBD2. Trimming cost V 5 bases and J 4 bases; bases outside gene matches: 5. The CDR3 has 13 amino acids. Germline assignment: CDR1 DFQATT and CDR2 SNEGSKA (reference sequence). In nucleotides, the CDR3 is TGCAGTGCTTTTAGCGGGAGCGGAGAGACCCAGTACTTC. Amino acid sequence: CSAFSGSGETQYF.

Comments on this clonotype: A single base separates this from a much larger clone, so it may be a read error. The chain carries TRBV18 and TRBJ2-7; D ambiguous. V dropped 2 bases and J dropped 8 bases, with 13 bases sitting between them. This CDR3 is 13 amino acids long. Germline V CDR1 and CDR2: KGHSH, LQKENI. The CDR3 sequence: CASSPAEKYKQYV. The CDR3 DNA sequence: TGTGCCAGCTCACCAGCCGAAAAGTACAAGCAGTACGTC.